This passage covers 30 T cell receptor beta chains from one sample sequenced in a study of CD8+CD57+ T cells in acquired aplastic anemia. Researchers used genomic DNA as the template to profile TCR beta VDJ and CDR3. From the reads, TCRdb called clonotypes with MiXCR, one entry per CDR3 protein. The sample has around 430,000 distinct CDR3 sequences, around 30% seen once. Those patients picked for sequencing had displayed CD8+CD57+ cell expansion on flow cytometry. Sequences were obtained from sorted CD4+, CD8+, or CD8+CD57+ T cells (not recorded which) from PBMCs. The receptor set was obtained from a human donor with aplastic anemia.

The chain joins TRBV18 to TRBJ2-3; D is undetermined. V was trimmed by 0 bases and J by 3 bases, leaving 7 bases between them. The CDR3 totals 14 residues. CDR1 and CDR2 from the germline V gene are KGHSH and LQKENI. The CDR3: CASSPPARTDTQYF. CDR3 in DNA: TGTGCCAGCTCACCACCGGCTAGAACAGATACGCAGTATTTT.

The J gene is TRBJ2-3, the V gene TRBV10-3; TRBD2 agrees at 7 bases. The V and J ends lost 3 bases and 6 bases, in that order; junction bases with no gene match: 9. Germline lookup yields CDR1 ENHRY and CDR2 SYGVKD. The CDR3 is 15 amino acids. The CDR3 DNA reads TGTGCCATCAGTGATCCGCGGGGAGGGCGGGATACGCAGTATTTT. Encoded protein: CAISDPRGGRDTQYF.

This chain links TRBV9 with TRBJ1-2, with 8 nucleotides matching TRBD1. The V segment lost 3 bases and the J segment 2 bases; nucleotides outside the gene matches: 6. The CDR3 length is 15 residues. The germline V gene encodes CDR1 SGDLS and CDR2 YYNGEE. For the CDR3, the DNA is TGTGCCAGCAGCGAGTTGACAGGGGCGAACTATGGCTACACCTTC. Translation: CASSELTGANYGYTF.

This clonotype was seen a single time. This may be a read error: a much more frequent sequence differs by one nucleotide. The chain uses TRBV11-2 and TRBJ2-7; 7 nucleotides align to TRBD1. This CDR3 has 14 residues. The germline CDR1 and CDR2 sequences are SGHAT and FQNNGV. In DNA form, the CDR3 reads TGTGTCAGCAGTTGGGACAGAAAGACCTACGAGCAGTACTTC. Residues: CVSSWDRKTYEQYF.

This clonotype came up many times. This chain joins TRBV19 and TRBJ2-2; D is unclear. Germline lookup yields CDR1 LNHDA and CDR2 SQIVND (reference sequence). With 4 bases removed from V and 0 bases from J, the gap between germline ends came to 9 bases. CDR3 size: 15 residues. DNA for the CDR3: TGTGCCAGTAGTAAAAGGGAAGCGAACACCGGGGAGCTGTTTTTT. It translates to CASSKREANTGELFF.

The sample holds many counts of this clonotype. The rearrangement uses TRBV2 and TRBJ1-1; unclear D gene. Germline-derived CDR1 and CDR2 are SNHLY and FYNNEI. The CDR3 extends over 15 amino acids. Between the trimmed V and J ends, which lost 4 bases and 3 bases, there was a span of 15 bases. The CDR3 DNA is TGTGCCAGCAGTGTGAGCGGGCGAGGGTACACTGAAGCTTTCTTT. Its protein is CASSVSGRGYTEAFF. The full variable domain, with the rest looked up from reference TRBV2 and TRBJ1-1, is EPEVTQTPSHQVTQMGQEVILRCVPISNHLYFYWYRQILGQKVEFLVSFYNNEISEKSEIFDDQFSVERPDGSNFTLKIRSTKLEDSAMYFCASSVSGRGYTEAFFGQGTRLTVV.

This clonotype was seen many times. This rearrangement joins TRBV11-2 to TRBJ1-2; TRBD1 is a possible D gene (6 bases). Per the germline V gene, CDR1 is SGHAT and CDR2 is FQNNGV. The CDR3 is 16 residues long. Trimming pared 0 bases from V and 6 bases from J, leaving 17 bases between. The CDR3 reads CASSLDRARGGDGYTF. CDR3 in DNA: TGTGCCAGCAGCTTAGACAGGGCCAGGGGAGGCGATGGCTACACCTTC.

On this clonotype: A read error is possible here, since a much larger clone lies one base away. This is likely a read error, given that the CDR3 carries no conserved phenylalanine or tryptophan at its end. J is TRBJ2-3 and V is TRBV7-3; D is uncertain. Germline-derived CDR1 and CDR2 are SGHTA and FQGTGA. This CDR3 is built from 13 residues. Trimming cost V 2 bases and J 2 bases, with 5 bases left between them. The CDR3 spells CASSLPPTDTQYL. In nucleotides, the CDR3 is TGTGCCAGCAGCTTACCCCCCACAGATACGCAGTATCTT.

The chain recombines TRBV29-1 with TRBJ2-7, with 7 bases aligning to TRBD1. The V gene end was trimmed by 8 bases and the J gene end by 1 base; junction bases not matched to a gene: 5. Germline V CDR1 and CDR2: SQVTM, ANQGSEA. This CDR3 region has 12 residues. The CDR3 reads CSPGTVSYEQYF. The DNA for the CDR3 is TGCAGCCCCGGGACAGTTTCCTACGAGCAGTACTTC.

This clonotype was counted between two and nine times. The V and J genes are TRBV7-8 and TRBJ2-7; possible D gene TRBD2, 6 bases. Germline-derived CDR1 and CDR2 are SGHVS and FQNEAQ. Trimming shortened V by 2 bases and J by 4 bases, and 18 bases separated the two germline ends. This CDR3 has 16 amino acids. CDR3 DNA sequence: TGTGCCAGCAGCTTAAAGGGGTGGAGGGCCAGTTACGAGCAGTACTTC. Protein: CASSLKGWRASYEQYF.

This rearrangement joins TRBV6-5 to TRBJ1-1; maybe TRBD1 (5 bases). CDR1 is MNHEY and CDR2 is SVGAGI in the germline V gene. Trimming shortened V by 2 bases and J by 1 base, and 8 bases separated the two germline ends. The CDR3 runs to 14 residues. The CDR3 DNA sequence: TGTGCCAGCAGTTACCAGGGTACGAACACTGAAGCTTTCTTT. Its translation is CASSYQGTNTEAFF.

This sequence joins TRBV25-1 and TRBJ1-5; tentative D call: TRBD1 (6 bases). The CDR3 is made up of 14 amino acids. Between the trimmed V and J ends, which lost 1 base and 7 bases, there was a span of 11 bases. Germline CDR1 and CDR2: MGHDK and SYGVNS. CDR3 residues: CASSESTGRQPQHF. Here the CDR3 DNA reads TGTGCCAGCAGTGAATCAACAGGGAGGCAGCCCCAGCATTTT.

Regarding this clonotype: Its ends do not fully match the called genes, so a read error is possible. This CDR3 reads CAGSLVVGRRTPDTQYF. The CDR3 nucleotides are TGTGCCGGCAGCTTAGTCGTTGGTCGGCGGACTCCGGATACGCAGTATTTT. The chain uses TRBV11-1 and TRBJ2-3; D perhaps matches TRBD2 (5 bases). The CDR3 is 17 amino acids. Per the germline V gene, CDR1 is SGHAT and CDR2 is FQDESV (reference sequence).

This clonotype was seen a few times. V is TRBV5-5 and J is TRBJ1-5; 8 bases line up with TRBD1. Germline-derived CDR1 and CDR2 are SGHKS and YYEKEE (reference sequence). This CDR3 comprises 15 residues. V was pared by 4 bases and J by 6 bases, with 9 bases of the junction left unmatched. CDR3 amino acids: CASSGIQGDRQPQHF. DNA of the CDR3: TGTGCCAGCAGCGGCATACAGGGGGATCGTCAGCCCCAGCATTTT.

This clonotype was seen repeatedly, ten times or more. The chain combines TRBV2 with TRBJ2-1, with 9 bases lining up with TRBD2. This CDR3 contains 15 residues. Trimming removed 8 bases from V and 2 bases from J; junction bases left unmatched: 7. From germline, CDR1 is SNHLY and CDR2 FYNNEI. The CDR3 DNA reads TGTGCCAGCCAATCTCTAGCGGGGACCTACAATGAGCAGTTCTTC. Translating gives CASQSLAGTYNEQFF.

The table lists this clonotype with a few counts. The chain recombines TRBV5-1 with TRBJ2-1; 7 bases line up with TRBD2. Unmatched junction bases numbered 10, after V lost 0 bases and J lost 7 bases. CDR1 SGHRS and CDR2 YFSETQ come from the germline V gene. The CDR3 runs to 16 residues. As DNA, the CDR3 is TGCGCCAGCAGCTTGGAAATTTACCGAGCGGGGAATGAGCAGTTCTTC. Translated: CASSLEIYRAGNEQFF.

Here the CDR3 reads CSARGRTEAFF. The CDR3 nucleotides are TGCAGTGCTAGGGGGAGGACTGAAGCTTTCTTT. The genes are TRBV20-1 and TRBJ1-1; D gene ambiguous. The V and J ends lost 3 bases and 5 bases respectively, with 7 bases between them. From germline, CDR1 is DFQATT and CDR2 SNEGSKA (reference sequence). The CDR3 spans 11 residues.

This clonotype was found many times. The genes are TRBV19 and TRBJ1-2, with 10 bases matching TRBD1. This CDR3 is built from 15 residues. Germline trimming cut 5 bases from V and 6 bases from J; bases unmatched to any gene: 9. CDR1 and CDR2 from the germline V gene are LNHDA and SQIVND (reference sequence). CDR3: CASSQLGTGDHGYTF. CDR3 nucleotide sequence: TGTGCCAGTAGTCAACTCGGGACAGGGGATCATGGCTACACCTTC. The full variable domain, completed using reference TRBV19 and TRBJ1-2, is DGGITQSPKYLFRKEGQNVTLSCEQNLNHDAMYWYRQDPGQGLRLIYYSQIVNDFQKGDIAEGYSVSREKKESFPLTVTSAQKNPTAFYLCASSQLGTGDHGYTFGSGTRLTVV.

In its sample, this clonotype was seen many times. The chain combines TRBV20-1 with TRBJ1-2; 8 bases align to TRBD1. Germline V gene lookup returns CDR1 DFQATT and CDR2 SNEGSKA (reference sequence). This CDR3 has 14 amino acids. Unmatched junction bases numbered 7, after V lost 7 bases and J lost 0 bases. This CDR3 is CSGRDRRSNYGYTF. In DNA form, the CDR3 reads TGCAGTGGTCGGGACAGGAGATCTAACTATGGCTACACCTTC.

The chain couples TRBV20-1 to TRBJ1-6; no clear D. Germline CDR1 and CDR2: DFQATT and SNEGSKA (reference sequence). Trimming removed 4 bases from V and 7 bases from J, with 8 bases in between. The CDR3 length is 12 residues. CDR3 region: CSATRSNSPLHF. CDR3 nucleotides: TGCAGTGCTACCCGATCGAATTCACCCCTCCACTTT.

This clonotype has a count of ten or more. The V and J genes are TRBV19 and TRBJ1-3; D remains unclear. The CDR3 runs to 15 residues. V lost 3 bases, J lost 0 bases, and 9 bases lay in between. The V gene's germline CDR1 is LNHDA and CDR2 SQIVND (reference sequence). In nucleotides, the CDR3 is TGTGCCAGTAGTATTGGACGGAACTCTGGAAACACCATATATTTT. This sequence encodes CASSIGRNSGNTIYF.

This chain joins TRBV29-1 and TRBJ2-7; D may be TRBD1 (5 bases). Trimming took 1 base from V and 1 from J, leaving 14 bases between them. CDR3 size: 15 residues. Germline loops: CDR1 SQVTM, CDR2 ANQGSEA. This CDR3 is CSVEGADRQSYEQYF. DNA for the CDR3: TGCAGCGTTGAAGGGGCAGATAGACAGTCCTACGAGCAGTACTTC.

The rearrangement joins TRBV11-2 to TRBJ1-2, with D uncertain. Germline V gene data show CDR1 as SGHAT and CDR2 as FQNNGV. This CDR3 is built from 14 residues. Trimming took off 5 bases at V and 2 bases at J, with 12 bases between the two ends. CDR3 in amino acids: CASSLEAVNYGYTF. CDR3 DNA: TGTGCCAGCAGCCTCGAGGCGGTAAACTATGGCTACACCTTC.

For the CDR3, the DNA is TGCGCCATCTCAAAAGTAGCGGGGCGCCTTAGCACAGATACGCAGTATTTT. As protein: CAISKVAGRLSTDTQYF. V and J are TRBV5-1 and TRBJ2-3; 8 bases map to TRBD2. J lost 0 bases, V lost 9 bases, and 15 bases had no gene match. Germline V gives CDR1 SGHRS, CDR2 YFSETQ. This CDR3 is built from 17 residues.

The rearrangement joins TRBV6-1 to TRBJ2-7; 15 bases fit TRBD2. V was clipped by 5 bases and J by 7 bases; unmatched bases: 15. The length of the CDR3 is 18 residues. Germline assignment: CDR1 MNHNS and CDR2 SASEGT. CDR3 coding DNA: TGTGCCAGCAGTCGCGGGACTAGCGGGAGGCTCGGTAATGGAGAGCAGTACTTC. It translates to CASSRGTSGRLGNGEQYF.

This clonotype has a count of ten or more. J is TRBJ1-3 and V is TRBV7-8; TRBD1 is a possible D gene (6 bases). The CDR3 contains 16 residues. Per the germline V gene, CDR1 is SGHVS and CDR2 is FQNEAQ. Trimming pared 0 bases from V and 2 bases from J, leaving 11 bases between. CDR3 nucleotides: TGTGCCAGCAGCTTAGCGTGGACAGACGCTGGAAACACCATATATTTT. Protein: CASSLAWTDAGNTIYF.

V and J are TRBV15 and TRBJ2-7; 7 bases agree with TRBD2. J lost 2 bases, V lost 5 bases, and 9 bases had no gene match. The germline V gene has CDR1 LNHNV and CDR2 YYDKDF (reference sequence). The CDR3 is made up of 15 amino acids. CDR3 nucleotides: TGTGCCACCAGCCTCGGGCCGGGGGGAGCCTACGAGCAGTACGTC. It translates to CATSLGPGGAYEQYV.

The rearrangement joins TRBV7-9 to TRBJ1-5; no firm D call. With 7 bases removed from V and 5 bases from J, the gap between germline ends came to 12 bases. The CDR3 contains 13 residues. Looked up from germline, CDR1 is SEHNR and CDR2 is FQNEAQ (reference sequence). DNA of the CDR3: TGTGCCAGCACCCGATATGGGGATCAGCCCCAGCATTTT. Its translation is CASTRYGDQPQHF.

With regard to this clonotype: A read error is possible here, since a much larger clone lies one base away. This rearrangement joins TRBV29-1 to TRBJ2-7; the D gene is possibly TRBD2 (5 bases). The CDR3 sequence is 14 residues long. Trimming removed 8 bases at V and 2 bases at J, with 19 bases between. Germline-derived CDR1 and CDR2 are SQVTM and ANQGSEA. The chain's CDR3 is CSILPAGSPYEQYF. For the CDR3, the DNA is TGCAGCATTCTCCCGGCGGGTTCCCCCTACGAGCAGTACTTC.

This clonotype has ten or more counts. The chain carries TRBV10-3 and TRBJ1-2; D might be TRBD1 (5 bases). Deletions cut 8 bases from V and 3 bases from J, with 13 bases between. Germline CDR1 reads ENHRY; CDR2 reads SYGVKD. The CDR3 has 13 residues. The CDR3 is CAISYGGDYGYTF. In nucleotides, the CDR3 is TGTGCCATCTCTTACGGGGGAGACTATGGCTACACCTTC.